One and the same sample provided the 9 T cell receptor beta chains below, sequenced in a study of cytomegalovirus exposure and HLA in healthy donors. The PCR had 60 Vbeta and 13 Jbeta primers. Profiling relied on immunoSEQ multiplex PCR, and the TCRdb table lists in-frame clones only, not all of them. Counted here are around 120,000 clones, around 78% occurring once; the ten biggest clones make up over 1.5%. The material sequenced was PBMCs. The receptors derive from a woman aged 45-60 years in good health and CMV-seronegative.

V and J are TRBV7-9 and TRBJ2-7; possible D gene TRBD1, 5 bases. Trimming cost V 6 bases and J 2 bases, with 17 bases left between them. In germline, CDR1 is SEHNR, CDR2 FQNEAQ (reference sequence). CDR3 length: 15 residues. The CDR3 spells CASSQVGRVAYEQYF. CDR3 DNA sequence: TGTGCCAGCAGTCAGGTGGGGCGTGTGGCCTACGAGCAGTACTTC. Full variable domain (outside the CDR3, taken from reference TRBV7-9 and TRBJ2-7): DTGVSQNPRHKITKRGQNVTFRCDPISEHNRLYWYRQTLGQGPEFLTYFQNEAQLEKSRLLSDRFSAERPKGSFSTLEIQRTEQGDSAMYLCASSQVGRVAYEQYFGPGTRLTVT.

The J gene is TRBJ1-1, the V gene TRBV27, with D uncertain. The V gene's germline CDR1 is MNHEY and CDR2 SMNVEV (reference sequence). This CDR3 spans 12 amino acids. V lost 6 bases, J lost 11 bases, and 16 bases lay in between. CDR3 sequence: CASSPAGSAAFF. In DNA form, the CDR3 reads TGTGCCAGCAGCCCCGCGGGGAGCGCGGCTTTCTTT.

In its sample, this clone was seen a few times. V gene TRBV6-1 combines with J gene TRBJ1-1; 8 nucleotides match TRBD1. The germline V gene encodes CDR1 MNHNS and CDR2 SASEGT. J lost 1 base, V lost 11 bases, and 12 bases had no gene match. This CDR3 region has 15 residues. The CDR3 DNA follows: TGTGCCGGGAGTCCCGGACAGGGATGGAACACTGAAGCTTTCTTT. Its translation: CAGSPGQGWNTEAFF.

This CDR3 is CASGFGEDTQYF. As DNA, the CDR3 is TGTGCCAGCGGGTTCGGAGAAGATACGCAGTATTTT. J is TRBJ2-3 and V is TRBV6-6; D unresolved. CDR1 and CDR2 (germline): MNHNY, SVGAGI (reference sequence). Trimming removed 8 bases from V and 5 bases from J, with 11 bases in between. The CDR3 totals 12 residues.

The chain employs TRBV10-1 and TRBJ2-7; 9 bases map to TRBD1. The V and J ends lost 2 bases and 1 base, in that order; junction bases with no gene match: 3. This CDR3 region has 15 residues. From germline, CDR1 is WNHNN and CDR2 SYGVQD (reference sequence). CDR3 in amino acids: CASSEGTGPSYEQYV. In DNA form, the CDR3 reads TGCGCCAGCAGTGAGGGGACAGGGCCTTCCTACGAGCAGTACGTC.

V usage is TRBV14 and J usage is TRBJ1-2; the D is unclear. Trimming shortened V by 4 bases and J by 4 bases, and 10 bases separated the two germline ends. CDR1 SGHDN and CDR2 FVKESK come from the germline V gene. CDR3 length equals 13 residues. Here the CDR3 reads CASSPPGGYGYTF. For the CDR3, the DNA is TGTGCCAGCAGCCCCCCAGGTGGCTATGGCTACACCTTC.

The V gene is TRBV5-6, the J gene TRBJ1-4; the D gene is possibly TRBD1 (5 bases). The CDR3 contains 15 residues. V was cut by 6 bases and J by 0 bases, with 12 bases left in between. CDR1 and CDR2 (germline): SGHDT, YYEEEE. Here the CDR3 DNA reads TGTGCCAGCAAGGATCGGGGGACAACTAATGAAAAACTGTTTTTT. This gives the protein CASKDRGTTNEKLFF.

This clone came up a few times. This rearrangement joins TRBV30 to TRBJ1-6, with 8 bases identical to TRBD1. The V gene's germline CDR1 is GTSNPN and CDR2 SVGIG (reference sequence). With 3 bases clipped from V and 7 bases from J, the junction kept 5 bases outside the gene matches. This CDR3 contains 14 residues. This CDR3 is CAWRDRDSNSPLHF. CDR3 DNA: TGTGCCTGGAGGGACAGGGACAGCAATTCACCCCTCCACTTT. Based on the CDR3 plus reference TRBV30 and TRBJ1-6, the full variable domain is SQTIHQWPATLVQPVGSPLSLECTVEGTSNPNLYWYRQAAGRGLQLLFYSVGIGQISSEVPQNLSASRPQDRQFILSSKKLLLSDSGFYLCAWRDRDSNSPLHFGNGTRLTVT.

The V and J genes are TRBV4-1 and TRBJ2-7, with a tentative D call TRBD1 (6 bases). Germline CDR1 MGHRA, CDR2 YSYEKL. The ends were cut back, 0 bases at V and 1 base at J, with 10 bases in the middle. The CDR3 spans 15 residues. As DNA, the CDR3 is TGCGCCAGCAGCCAAGAAATCCAGGGGTCCTACGAGCAGTACTTC. Its translation is CASSQEIQGSYEQYF.